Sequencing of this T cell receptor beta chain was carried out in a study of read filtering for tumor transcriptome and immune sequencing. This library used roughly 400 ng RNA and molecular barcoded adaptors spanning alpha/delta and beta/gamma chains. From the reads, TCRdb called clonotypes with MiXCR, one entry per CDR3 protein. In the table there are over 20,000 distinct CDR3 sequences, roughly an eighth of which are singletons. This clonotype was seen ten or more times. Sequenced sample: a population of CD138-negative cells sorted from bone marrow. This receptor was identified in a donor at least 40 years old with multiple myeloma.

The CDR3 loop is CASSFRKTGDQPQHF. CDR3 in DNA: TGTGCCAGCAGTTTCCGAAAGACAGGAGATCAGCCCCAGCATTTT. The genes are TRBV28 and TRBJ1-5, with a tentative D call TRBD1 (6 bases). Per germline, CDR1 MDHEN and CDR2 SYDVKM. The CDR3 contains 15 residues. Deletions cut 3 bases from V and 5 bases from J, with 14 bases between.